The 23 T cell receptor beta chains reported below all come from one sample, sequenced in a study of blood T cell repertoires in COVID-19. The repertoire was sequenced with immunoSEQ multiplex PCR; TCRdb's copy has only in-frame clones and lacks some. The table shows roughly 160,000 clones, with roughly 93% occurring only once. The material sequenced was peripheral blood. The receptors derive from a man aged 18 to 29 with acute or convalescent COVID-19.

The chain employs TRBV19 and TRBJ2-1; 9 nucleotides agree with TRBD2. The junction had 9 bases not matched to a gene; V was cut back by 5 bases and J by 4 bases. CDR1 and CDR2 from the germline V gene are LNHDA and SQIVND (reference sequence). CDR3 length: 16 amino acids. The DNA for the CDR3 is TGTGCCAGTAGTTCCAGGGGGAGCGGGGGGTACAATGAGCAGTTCTTC. Encoded protein: CASSSRGSGGYNEQFF.

This sequence joins TRBV19 and TRBJ2-1; 10 positions match TRBD2. Germline assignment: CDR1 LNHDA and CDR2 SQIVND (reference sequence). The CDR3 is 16 residues long. The V segment lost 5 bases and the J segment 3 bases; nucleotides outside the gene matches: 7. CDR3 coding DNA: TGTGCCAGTAGTCTCCCACTAGCGGGACTCTACAATGAGCAGTTCTTC. Protein sequence: CASSLPLAGLYNEQFF.

V and J are TRBV9 and TRBJ1-5; 7 bases map to TRBD1. J gave up 2 bases and V 4 bases, and 3 bases lay outside the gene matches. CDR1 and CDR2 from the germline V gene are SGDLS and YYNGEE. This CDR3 spans 14 amino acids. The CDR3, as DNA: TGTGCCAGCAGCCCCACAGGGGGCAATCAGCCCCAGCATTTT. Translation gives CASSPTGGNQPQHF.

The chain is built from TRBV7-2 and TRBJ1-2; no reliable D call. This CDR3 spans 16 amino acids. Trimming stripped 4 bases from V and 0 bases from J, with 15 bases between. Per the germline V gene, CDR1 is SGHTA and CDR2 is FQGNSA. CDR3 amino acids: CASSSGLMGTNYGYTF. CDR3 DNA sequence: TGTGCCAGCAGCTCTGGACTCATGGGGACTAACTATGGCTACACCTTC.

With respect to this clone: The sample holds other DNA sequences that translate to the same CDR3. The chain has TRBV18 and TRBJ1-2; TRBD1 matches at 8 bases. V shed 2 bases and J 4 bases; nucleotides not matched to a gene: 0. CDR1 and CDR2 (germline): KGHSH, LQKENI. The CDR3 has 13 residues. The CDR3 DNA follows: TGTGCCAGCTCACCAGGGACAGGCTATGGCTACACCTTC. Protein: CASSPGTGYGYTF.

The CDR3, as DNA: TGCGCCAGCAGCTCTCGGACTAGCGGGGGGCTATCTGGGGCCAACGTCCTGACTTTC. It codes for CASSSRTSGGLSGANVLTF. The gene calls are TRBV5-1 and TRBJ2-6; TRBD2 matches 14 bases. The CDR3 covers 19 residues. Germline assignment: CDR1 SGHRS and CDR2 YFSETQ. Germline trimming cut 3 bases from V and 1 base from J; bases unmatched to any gene: 6.

This chain links TRBV6-1 with TRBJ2-5, with D possibly matching TRBD2 (6 bases). The length of the CDR3 is 16 residues. Trimming removed 3 bases from V and 1 base from J, with 15 bases in between. Looked up from germline, CDR1 is MNHNS and CDR2 is SASEGT. The CDR3 loop is CASSDLSLGGQETQYF. The CDR3 bases are TGTGCCAGCAGTGACCTCTCTCTGGGGGGCCAAGAGACCCAGTACTTC.

This chain connects TRBV9 to TRBJ1-1; the D gene is possibly TRBD1 (6 bases). V lost 7 bases and J lost 0, with 16 bases in between. CDR3 size: 15 residues. Germline CDR1 is SGDLS and CDR2 is YYNGEE. The CDR3 region has the DNA TGTGCCAGCTCAACTCGGGGGGGCATGAACACTGAAGCTTTCTTT. It codes for CASSTRGGMNTEAFF.

The chain combines TRBV5-1 with TRBJ2-7; maybe TRBD1 (6 bases). This CDR3 comprises 16 residues. Germline lookup yields CDR1 SGHRS and CDR2 YFSETQ. V lost 1 base and J 1 base, leaving 15 bases between the germline ends. The CDR3: CASSLSTGANSYEQYF. The CDR3 DNA sequence: TGCGCCAGCAGCTTGTCGACAGGAGCCAATTCCTACGAGCAGTACTTC.

The chain uses TRBV5-1 and TRBJ2-3, with a weak D call TRBD1 (6 bases). V lost 4 bases, J lost 0 bases, and 12 bases lay in between. Germline lookup yields CDR1 SGHRS and CDR2 YFSETQ. CDR3 length: 15 residues. CDR3 region: CASSGGDISTDTQYF. In DNA form, the CDR3 reads TGCGCCAGCAGCGGTGGGGACATTAGCACAGATACGCAGTATTTT.

The genes are TRBV6-6 and TRBJ1-4; tentatively, D is TRBD1 (5 bases). CDR1 is MNHNY and CDR2 is SVGAGI in the germline V gene (reference sequence). The V and J ends lost 8 bases and 8 bases respectively, with 18 bases between them. This CDR3 comprises 14 residues. The CDR3 reads CASLGRGGEEKLFF. CDR3 nucleotides: TGTGCCAGCTTAGGAAGGGGCGGTGAGGAAAAACTGTTTTTT.

This clone was observed a single time. The CDR3 loop reads CASSYSSGVGNTIYF. In nucleotides, the CDR3 is TGTGCCAGCAGTTACTCTAGCGGGGTTGGAAACACCATATATTTT. The genes are TRBV6-5 and TRBJ1-3, with unresolved D. The CDR3 sequence is 15 residues long. Per the germline V gene, CDR1 is MNHEY and CDR2 is SVGAGI. V lost 0 bases and J lost 3, with 9 bases in between.

The J gene is TRBJ2-6, the V gene TRBV5-6; 7 bases agree with TRBD2. In germline, CDR1 is SGHDT, CDR2 YYEEEE. The CDR3 runs to 17 residues. Trimming took 4 bases from V and 2 from J; bases not matched to a gene: 9. This CDR3 reads CASSRGRGGTGANVLTF. The DNA for the CDR3 is TGTGCCAGCAGCCGTGGGAGGGGAGGGACTGGGGCCAACGTCCTGACTTTC. Supplemented by reference TRBV5-6 and TRBJ2-6, the full variable domain reads DAGVTQSPTHLIKTRGQQVTLRCSPKSGHDTVSWYQQALGQGPQFIFQYYEEEERQRGNFPDRFSGHQFPNYSSELNVNALLLGDSALYLCASSRGRGGTGANVLTFGAGSRLTVL.

This clone was observed a few times. The chain recombines TRBV7-9 with TRBJ2-7, with 9 bases lining up with TRBD1. Germline values: CDR1 SEHNR, CDR2 FQNEAQ (reference sequence). The J segment lost 7 bases and the V segment lost 5 bases, leaving 9 bases of the junction unmatched. The CDR3 sequence is 14 residues long. CDR3 DNA: TGTGCCAGCAGCACAATAGACAGGGGGAGAGAGCAGTACTTC. Protein product: CASSTIDRGREQYF.

The V call is TRBV12-3 or TRBV12-4, the J call TRBJ1-4; tentative D call: TRBD1 (6 bases). V shed 4 bases and J shed 10 bases, with 13 bases lying between them. The CDR3 is 13 amino acids. CDR3 sequence reads: CASSWNRDGKLFF. CDR3 bases: TGTGCCAGCAGTTGGAACAGGGATGGAAAACTGTTTTTT.

In DNA form, the CDR3 reads TGTGCCAGCAGCTTATTCAGGGATATGAACACTGAAGCTTTCTTT. Its protein product is CASSLFRDMNTEAFF. The V gene is TRBV7-6, the J gene TRBJ1-1, with D perhaps matching TRBD1 (5 bases). Looked up from germline, CDR1 is SGHVS and CDR2 is FNYEAQ. The ends were cut back, 2 bases at V and 0 bases at J, with 10 bases in the middle. The CDR3 has 15 residues.

The gene calls are TRBV18 and TRBJ2-7; possibly TRBD1 for D (5 bases). V gave up 6 bases and J gave up 0 bases, with 21 bases separating them. CDR1 is KGHSH, CDR2 LQKENI, per germline. This CDR3 contains 17 residues. The CDR3 DNA sequence: TGTGCCAGCTCCCTAGGGGCCGACAGTCTTCCCTCCTACGAGCAGTACTTC. As protein: CASSLGADSLPSYEQYF.

V and J are TRBV2 and TRBJ1-6; the D gene is possibly TRBD1 (6 bases). The CDR3 covers 15 residues. Germline V gene data show CDR1 as SNHLY and CDR2 as FYNNEI. Trimming cost V 4 bases and J 7 bases, with 14 bases left between them. The CDR3 sequence is CASSGTVTQNSPLHF. The CDR3 DNA sequence: TGTGCCAGCAGTGGGACAGTTACCCAAAATTCACCCCTCCACTTT.

The chain recombines TRBV5-6 with TRBJ2-2, with D possibly matching TRBD1 (6 bases). The V gene lost 0 bases and the J gene lost 3 bases, with 12 bases spanning the gap. Germline V gene data show CDR1 as SGHDT and CDR2 as YYEEEE. The CDR3 has 16 amino acids. Here the CDR3 DNA reads TGTGCCAGCAGCTTGGTACAGGGAGCGGACACCGGGGAGCTGTTTTTT. It translates to CASSLVQGADTGELFF.

The genes are TRBV27 and TRBJ1-4; D remains ambiguous. V gave up 1 base and J gave up 0 bases, with 6 bases separating them. The CDR3 spans 15 residues. Germline V CDR1 and CDR2: MNHEY, SMNVEV (reference sequence). CDR3 nucleotide sequence: TGTGCCAGCAGTTTATGGGCCGCAACTAATGAAAAACTGTTTTTT. This encodes CASSLWAATNEKLFF.

The chain links TRBV10-1 to TRBJ2-5; 11 nucleotides agree with TRBD2. The length of the CDR3 is 17 residues. With V trimmed by 0 bases and J by 3 bases, 6 bases remained unmatched. Germline CDR1 reads WNHNN; CDR2 reads SYGVQD (reference sequence). The chain's CDR3 is CASSESGLAGGKETQYF. The CDR3 region has the DNA TGCGCCAGCAGTGAGTCAGGGCTAGCGGGAGGCAAAGAGACCCAGTACTTC.

The chain carries TRBV10-2 and TRBJ2-3; 7 nucleotides align to TRBD1. From germline, CDR1 is WSHSY and CDR2 SAAADI. V lost 4 bases to trimming and J lost 0 bases; unmatched junction nucleotides: 4. The CDR3 has 15 amino acids. The CDR3 region has the DNA TGCGCCAGCAGTGGGCCGACAGGGAGCACAGATACGCAGTATTTT. It translates to CASSGPTGSTDTQYF.

This sequence joins TRBV19 and TRBJ2-1; 12 nucleotides line up with TRBD2. CDR3 length equals 18 residues. Trimming removed 3 bases from V and 4 bases from J; junction bases left unmatched: 10. Germline CDR1 LNHDA, CDR2 SQIVND (reference sequence). Here the CDR3 reads CASSIQTLAGGLYNEQFF. The CDR3 DNA follows: TGTGCCAGTAGTATTCAAACGCTAGCGGGAGGGCTGTACAATGAGCAGTTCTTC.